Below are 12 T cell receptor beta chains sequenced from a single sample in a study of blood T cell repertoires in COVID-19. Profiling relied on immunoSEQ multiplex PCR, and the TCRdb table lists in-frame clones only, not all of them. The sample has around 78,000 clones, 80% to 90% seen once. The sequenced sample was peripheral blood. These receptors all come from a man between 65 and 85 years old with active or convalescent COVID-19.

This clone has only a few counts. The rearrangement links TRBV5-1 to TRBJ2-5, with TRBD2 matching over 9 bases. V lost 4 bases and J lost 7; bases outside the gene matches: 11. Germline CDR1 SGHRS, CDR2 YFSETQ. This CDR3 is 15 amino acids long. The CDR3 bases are TGCGCCAGCAGCCCGGGGACTAGCCTACTAGGGACCCAGTACTTC. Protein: CASSPGTSLLGTQYF. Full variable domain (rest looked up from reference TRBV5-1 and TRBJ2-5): KAGVTQTPRYLIKTRGQQVTLSCSPISGHRSVSWYQQTPGQGLQFLFEYFSETQRNKGNFPGRFSGRQFSNSRSEMNVSTLELGDSALYLCASSPGTSLLGTQYFGPGTRLLVL.

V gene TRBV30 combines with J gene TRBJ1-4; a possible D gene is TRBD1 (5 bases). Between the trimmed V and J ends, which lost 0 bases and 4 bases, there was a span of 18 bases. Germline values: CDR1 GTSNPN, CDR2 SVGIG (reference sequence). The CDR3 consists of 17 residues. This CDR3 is CAWSVPMGRTNNEKLFF. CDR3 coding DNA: TGTGCCTGGAGTGTACCGATGGGCAGGACAAATAATGAAAAACTGTTTTTT.

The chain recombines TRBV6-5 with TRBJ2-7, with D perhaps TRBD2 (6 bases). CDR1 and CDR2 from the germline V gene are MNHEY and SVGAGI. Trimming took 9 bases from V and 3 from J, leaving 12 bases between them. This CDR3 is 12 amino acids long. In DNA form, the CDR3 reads TGTGCCAGTGGGGCGGGGAGCTACGAGCAGTACTTC. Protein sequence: CASGAGSYEQYF.

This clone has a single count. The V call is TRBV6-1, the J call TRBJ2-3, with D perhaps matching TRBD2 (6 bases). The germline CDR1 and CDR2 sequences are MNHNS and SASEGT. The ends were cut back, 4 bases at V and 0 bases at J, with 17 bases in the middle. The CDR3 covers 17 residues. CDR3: CASSASRGWSSTDTQYF. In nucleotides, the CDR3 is TGTGCCAGCAGTGCTTCCCGGGGGTGGTCTAGCACAGATACGCAGTATTTT.

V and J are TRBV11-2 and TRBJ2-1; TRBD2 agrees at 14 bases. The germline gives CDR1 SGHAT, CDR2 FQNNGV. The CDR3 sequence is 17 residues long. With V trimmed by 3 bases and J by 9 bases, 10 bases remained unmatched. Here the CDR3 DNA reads TGTGCCAGCAGCTTCCACACCAGACTAGCGGGAGGGGTTGAGCAGTTCTTC. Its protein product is CASSFHTRLAGGVEQFF.

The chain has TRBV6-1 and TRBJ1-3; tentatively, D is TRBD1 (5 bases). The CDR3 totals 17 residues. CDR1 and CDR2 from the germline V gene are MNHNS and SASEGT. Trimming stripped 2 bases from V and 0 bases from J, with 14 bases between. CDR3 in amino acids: CASSESGGSSSGNTIYF. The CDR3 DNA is TGTGCCAGCAGTGAATCGGGGGGGTCGAGCTCTGGAAACACCATATATTTT.

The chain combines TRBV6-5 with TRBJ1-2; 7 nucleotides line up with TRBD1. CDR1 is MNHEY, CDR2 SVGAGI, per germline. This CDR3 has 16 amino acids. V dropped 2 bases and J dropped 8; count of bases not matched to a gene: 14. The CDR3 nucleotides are TGTGCCAGCAGTTACAGGGGGGACAGCCGAGGGTGGGGCTACACCTTC. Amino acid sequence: CASSYRGDSRGWGYTF.

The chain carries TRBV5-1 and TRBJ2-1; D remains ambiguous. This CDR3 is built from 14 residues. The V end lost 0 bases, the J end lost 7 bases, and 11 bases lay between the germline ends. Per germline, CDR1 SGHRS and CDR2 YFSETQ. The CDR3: CASSLALPGNEQFF. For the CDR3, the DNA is TGCGCCAGCAGCTTGGCGCTACCCGGTAATGAGCAGTTCTTC.

The CDR3 loop reads CASSKYQGGTGGSLNQPQHF. The DNA of the CDR3 is TGTGCCAGCAGCAAATATCAGGGCGGGACAGGTGGTTCCCTGAATCAGCCCCAGCATTTT. This chain joins TRBV21-1 and TRBJ1-5; the table names TRBD1, a call not compared with the DNA. TRBV21-1 is classified as a pseudogene. The CDR3 contains 20 residues.

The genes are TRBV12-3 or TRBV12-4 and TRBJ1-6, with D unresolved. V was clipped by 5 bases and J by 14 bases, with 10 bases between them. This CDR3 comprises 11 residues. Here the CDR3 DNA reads TGTGCCAGCAGTAAACGGAGGACCCTCCACTTT. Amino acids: CASSKRRTLHF.

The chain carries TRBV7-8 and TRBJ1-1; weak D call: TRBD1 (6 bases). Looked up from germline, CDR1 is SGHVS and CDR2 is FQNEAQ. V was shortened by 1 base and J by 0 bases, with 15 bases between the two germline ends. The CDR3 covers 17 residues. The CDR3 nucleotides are TGTGCCAGCAGCTTAGTCGGACAGCTAAGGTTGAACACTGAAGCTTTCTTT. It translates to CASSLVGQLRLNTEAFF.

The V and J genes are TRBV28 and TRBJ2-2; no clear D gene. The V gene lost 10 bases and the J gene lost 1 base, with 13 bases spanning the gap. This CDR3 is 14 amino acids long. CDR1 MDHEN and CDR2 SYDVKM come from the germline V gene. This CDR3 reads CATIDSGNTGELFF. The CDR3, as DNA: TGTGCCACTATAGACTCGGGGAACACCGGGGAGCTGTTTTTT.